This TCR beta chain was sequenced during a study of response to subunit inactivated influenza vaccine. General observations from the study: It was the authors' suggestion that each seasonal influenza vaccination recruits few new T cells.

A single record per CDR3 protein comes from TCRdb applying MiXCR to the RT-PCR reads. The data show about 800,000 distinct CDR3 sequences, with around 21% seen just once and roughly a tenth held by the top ten. Concerning this clonotype: Antigen unknown. Sequence at one end of the junction differs from germline and may be a read error.

The CDR3 consists of 17 residues. CDR1 is SGHKS, CDR2 YYEKEE, per germline (reference sequence). This specimen was PBMCs from blood, taken less than 6 days after vaccination. The clonotype originates from a middle-aged man who received an inactivated influenza vaccine. The V and J genes are TRBV5-5 and TRBJ2-3, with 8 positions matching TRBD2. Here the CDR3 DNA reads TGTGCCAGCAGCTTGGGGTCCTACGGACTAGCAACAGATACGCAGTGTTTT. This encodes CASSLGSYGLATDTQCF.